The next 18 T cell receptor beta chains were all read from a single sample in a study of blood T cells in healthy people across ages. The second PCR ran roughly 6 to 11 cycles with a sample-barcoded 5' primer and J-beta primers. TCRdb ran MiXCR on the 5' RACE reads and lists one entry per CDR3 protein. The table records under 850,000 distinct CDR3 sequences, roughly 35% of them present only once. What was sequenced was blood. The receptor source for this set is a man in his late teens or twenties in good health.

Ten or more counts support this clonotype. The chain links TRBV7-2 to TRBJ1-5; weak D call: TRBD1 (6 bases). CDR3 length: 15 residues. Deletions cut 6 bases from V and 0 bases from J, with 12 bases between. Germline CDR1 SGHTA, CDR2 FQGNSA. Here the CDR3 DNA reads TGTGCCAGCAGTTTACAGGGACTTAGCAATCAGCCCCAGCATTTT. Protein sequence: CASSLQGLSNQPQHF. Full variable domain (outside the CDR3, taken from reference TRBV7-2 and TRBJ1-5): GAGVSQSPSNKVTEKGKDVELRCDPISGHTALYWYRQSLGQGLEFLIYFQGNSAPDKSGLPSDRFSAERTGGSVSTLTIQRTQQEDSAVYLCASSLQGLSNQPQHFGDGTRLSIL.

This clonotype has more than one count but fewer than ten. This rearrangement joins TRBV7-9 to TRBJ2-7; 11 bases are a match to TRBD2. Trimming took 2 bases from V and 0 from J; bases not matched to a gene: 6. The CDR3 has 17 residues. CDR1 is SEHNR, CDR2 FQNEAQ, per germline (reference sequence). In DNA, the CDR3 is TGTGCCAGCAGCTTACCGGGACTAGCGGCGAGCTCCTACGAGCAGTACTTC. Its protein is CASSLPGLAASSYEQYF.

The chain links TRBV27 to TRBJ2-7; D perhaps matches TRBD1 (5 bases). Trimming left V 0 bases short and J 5 bases short, with 14 bases between. The CDR3 totals 15 residues. CDR1 and CDR2 from the germline V gene are MNHEY and SMNVEV (reference sequence). Here the CDR3 reads CASSLSGRVGNEQYF. Written as DNA, the CDR3 is TGTGCCAGCAGTTTATCTGGCAGGGTTGGGAACGAGCAGTACTTC.

V usage is TRBV5-5 and J usage is TRBJ2-7, with a tentative D call TRBD2 (5 bases). V was trimmed by 6 bases and J by 7 bases, leaving 20 bases between them. This CDR3 region has 14 residues. Germline V gene data show CDR1 as SGHKS and CDR2 as YYEKEE (reference sequence). The DNA of the CDR3 is TGTGCCAGCAAAAAGGAATTGGGAAGAGGGGAGCAGTACTTC. This translates into CASKKELGRGEQYF.

V usage is TRBV6-2 or TRBV6-3 and J usage is TRBJ2-3; D is unclear. The germline V and J ends were trimmed by 6 bases and 1 base, with 11 bases remaining between them. Germline V CDR1 and CDR2: MNHEY, SVGEGT. CDR3 size: 14 residues. CDR3 nucleotides: TGTGCCAGCAGGGGGTGGCAACGCACAGATACGCAGTATTTT. This encodes CASRGWQRTDTQYF.

The chain carries TRBV6-6 and TRBJ1-5; the match to TRBD1 covers 7 bases. Trimming removed 2 bases from V and 4 bases from J; junction bases left unmatched: 8. Germline lookup yields CDR1 MNHNY and CDR2 SVGAGI (reference sequence). This CDR3 spans 16 amino acids. In DNA, the CDR3 is TGTGCCAGCAGTTACCTCTTACAGGGGTCAAATCAGCCCCAGCATTTT. Protein: CASSYLLQGSNQPQHF.

V usage is TRBV20-1 and J usage is TRBJ2-3, with D maybe TRBD2 (6 bases). Trimming cost V 3 bases and J 2 bases, with 12 bases left between them. Looked up from germline, CDR1 is DFQATT and CDR2 is SNEGSKA (reference sequence). The CDR3 runs to 14 residues. The CDR3 nucleotides are TGCAGTGCTAGCCCGGGGGATTCCACAGATACGCAGTATTTT. Encoded protein: CSASPGDSTDTQYF.

This clonotype was seen a handful of times. The chain joins TRBV20-1 to TRBJ1-1; D unresolved. Germline V gene sequence: CDR1 DFQATT, CDR2 SNEGSKA (reference sequence). This CDR3 comprises 14 residues. Trimming removed 3 bases at V and 6 bases at J, with 17 bases between. The CDR3 loop is CSARAGGGGSEAFF. CDR3 nucleotide sequence: TGCAGTGCTAGGGCCGGAGGTGGCGGGTCTGAAGCTTTCTTT.

This clonotype occurred once. A single base separates this from a much larger clone, so it may be a read error. The chain couples TRBV18 to TRBJ1-1, with a tentative D call TRBD1 (6 bases). Germline CDR1 reads KGHSH; CDR2 reads LQKENI. V lost 3 bases and J 7 bases, leaving 12 bases between the germline ends. This CDR3 has 13 amino acids. In DNA, the CDR3 is TGTGCCAGCTCACCGGGGGCGGAGCGTGAAGCTTTCTTT. Translating gives CASSPGAEREAFF.

This clonotype was seen only a few times. The V and J genes are TRBV7-2 and TRBJ2-3; D may be TRBD1 (5 bases). This CDR3 is built from 12 residues. Per the germline V gene, CDR1 is SGHTA and CDR2 is FQGNSA. The V end was cut by 1 base, the J end by 14 bases, with 13 bases between. The CDR3 spells CASSLDATAGYF. CDR3 in DNA: TGTGCCAGCAGCTTAGACGCGACAGCTGGGTATTTT.

J is TRBJ1-1 and V is TRBV6-2 or TRBV6-3; D is unresolved. Trimming shortened V by 8 bases and J by 3 bases, and 19 bases separated the two germline ends. The CDR3 length is 15 residues. CDR1 and CDR2 (germline): MNHEY, SVGEGT. CDR3 sequence reads: CASRVGGEPYTEAFF. The CDR3 DNA reads as TGTGCCAGCCGGGTCGGAGGAGAGCCCTACACTGAAGCTTTCTTT.

This clonotype was detected a few times. The chain uses TRBV12-3 or TRBV12-4 and TRBJ2-3; perhaps D is TRBD1 or TRBD2 (5 bases each). Deletions cut 3 bases from V and 2 bases from J, with 18 bases between. The CDR3 is made up of 17 amino acids. CDR3 amino acids: CASSFLPGPGNTDTQYF. DNA for the CDR3: TGTGCCAGCAGTTTCCTTCCGGGACCGGGGAACACAGATACGCAGTATTTT.

The rearrangement uses TRBV7-9 and TRBJ2-7, with a tentative D call TRBD1 (6 bases). The CDR3 consists of 13 residues. The V and J ends lost 5 bases and 4 bases respectively, with 12 bases between them. Germline CDR1 and CDR2: SEHNR and FQNEAQ (reference sequence). The CDR3 sequence is CASSPTGLYEQYF. CDR3 in DNA: TGTGCCAGCAGCCCTACAGGGTTGTACGAGCAGTACTTC. Filled out from reference TRBV7-9 and TRBJ2-7, the complete variable domain reads DTGVSQNPRHKITKRGQNVTFRCDPISEHNRLYWYRQTLGQGPEFLTYFQNEAQLEKSRLLSDRFSAERPKGSFSTLEIQRTEQGDSAMYLCASSPTGLYEQYFGPGTRLTVT.

This clonotype was observed many times. The chain links TRBV12-3 or TRBV12-4 to TRBJ2-3; TRBD2 matches at 7 bases. There are 16 residues in the CDR3. Trimming took 5 bases from V and 0 from J; bases not matched to a gene: 8. Here the CDR3 DNA reads TGTGCCAGCAGTCCCCTCCTAGCGGTTAGCACAGATACGCAGTATTTT. This codes for CASSPLLAVSTDTQYF.

This clonotype has only a few counts. The chain joins TRBV19 to TRBJ2-7; no reliable D call. V was clipped by 8 bases and J by 7 bases, with 18 bases between them. Germline-derived CDR1 and CDR2 are LNHDA and SQIVND (reference sequence). CDR3 length: 13 amino acids. The CDR3 protein is CASWSGLYNEQYF. Here the CDR3 DNA reads TGTGCCAGTTGGTCCGGGCTTTACAATGAGCAGTACTTC. The whole variable domain, filled in from reference TRBV19 and TRBJ2-7, reads DGGITQSPKYLFRKEGQNVTLSCEQNLNHDAMYWYRQDPGQGLRLIYYSQIVNDFQKGDIAEGYSVSREKKESFPLTVTSAQKNPTAFYLCASWSGLYNEQYFGPGTRLTVT.

The table lists this clonotype with a few counts. The rearrangement joins TRBV6-5 to TRBJ2-3, with a weak D call TRBD1 (5 bases). The V gene's germline CDR1 is MNHEY and CDR2 SVGAGI. V lost 6 bases, J lost 0 bases, and 13 bases lay in between. This CDR3 spans 15 amino acids. CDR3: CASRMRQTSTDTQYF. The DNA of the CDR3 is TGTGCCAGCAGGATGAGACAGACTAGCACAGATACGCAGTATTTT.

The rearrangement uses TRBV5-5 and TRBJ1-5; unclear D gene. The germline gives CDR1 SGHKS, CDR2 YYEKEE (reference sequence). V gave up 0 bases and J gave up 0 bases, with 13 bases separating them. CDR3 length equals 17 residues. CDR3 DNA: TGTGCCAGCAGCTTGGGGCTTAGTGCGTATAGCAATCAGCCCCAGCATTTT. Translation: CASSLGLSAYSNQPQHF.

Remarks on this clonotype: This may come from a read error, since a much larger clone is one base off. This sequence joins TRBV6-1 and TRBJ2-1; unclear D gene. The J call may be incorrect, as the DNA end agrees better with TRBJ2-7. Germline CDR1 is MNHNS and CDR2 is SASEGT. This CDR3 has 15 residues. The CDR3 loop is CASSQVKSSYNEQYF. Here the CDR3 DNA reads TGTGCCAGCAGTCAGGTGAAGAGCTCCTACAATGAGCAGTACTTC.